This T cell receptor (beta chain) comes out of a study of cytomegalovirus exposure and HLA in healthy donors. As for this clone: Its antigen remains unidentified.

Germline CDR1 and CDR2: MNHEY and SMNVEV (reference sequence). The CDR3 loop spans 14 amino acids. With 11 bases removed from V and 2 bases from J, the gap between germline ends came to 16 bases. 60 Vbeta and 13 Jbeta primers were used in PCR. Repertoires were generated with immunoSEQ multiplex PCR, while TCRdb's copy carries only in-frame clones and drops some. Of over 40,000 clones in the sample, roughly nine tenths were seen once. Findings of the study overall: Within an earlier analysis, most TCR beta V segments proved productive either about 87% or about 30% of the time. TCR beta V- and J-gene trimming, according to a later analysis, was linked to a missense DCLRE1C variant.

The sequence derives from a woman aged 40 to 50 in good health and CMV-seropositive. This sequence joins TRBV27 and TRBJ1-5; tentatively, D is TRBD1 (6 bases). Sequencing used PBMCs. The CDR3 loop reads CASKGGSGNQPQHF. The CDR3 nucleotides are TGTGCCTCCAAAGGGGGAAGTGGCAATCAGCCCCAGCATTTT.